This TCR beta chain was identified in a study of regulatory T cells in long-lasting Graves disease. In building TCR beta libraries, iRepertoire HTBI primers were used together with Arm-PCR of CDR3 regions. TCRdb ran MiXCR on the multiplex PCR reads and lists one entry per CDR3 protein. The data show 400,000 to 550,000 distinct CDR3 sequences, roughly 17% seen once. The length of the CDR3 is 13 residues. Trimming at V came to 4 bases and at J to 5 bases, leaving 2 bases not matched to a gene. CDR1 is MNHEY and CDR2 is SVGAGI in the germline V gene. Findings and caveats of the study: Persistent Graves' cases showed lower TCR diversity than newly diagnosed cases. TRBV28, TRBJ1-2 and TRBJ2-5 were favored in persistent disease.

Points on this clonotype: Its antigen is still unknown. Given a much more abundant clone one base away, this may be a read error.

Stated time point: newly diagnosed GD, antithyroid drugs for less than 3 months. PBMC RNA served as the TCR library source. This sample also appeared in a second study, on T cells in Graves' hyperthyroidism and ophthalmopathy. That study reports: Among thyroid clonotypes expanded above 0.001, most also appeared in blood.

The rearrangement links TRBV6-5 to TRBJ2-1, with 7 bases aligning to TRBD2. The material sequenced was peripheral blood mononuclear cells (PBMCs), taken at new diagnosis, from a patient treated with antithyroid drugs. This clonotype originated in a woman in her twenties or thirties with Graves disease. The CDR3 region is CASSWGGDNEQFF. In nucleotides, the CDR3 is TGTGCCAGCAGTTGGGGGGGGGACAATGAGCAGTTCTTC.